Below, 20 T cell receptor beta chains from the same sample are listed, as sequenced in a study of blood T cell repertoires in COVID-19 (dated by TCRdb to the early 2020s). The method was the immunoSEQ multiplex PCR assay. Here the immuneACCESS table is served through TCRdb, limited to in-frame sequences with V and J called. Missing clones are a known gap in these copies; in checked studies unresolved V genes cover under half, and the rest lacks a known reason. The sample records just over 150,000 clones, 85% of which are singletons. About 3% of the sample comes from the top ten. Sequenced: peripheral blood. The source of these receptors is a human donor with acute or convalescent COVID-19. The donor label of this sample is uncertain.

The CDR3 spells CSASGGGSGNTIYF. For the CDR3, the DNA is TGCAGTGCTAGTGGCGGGGGATCTGGAAACACCATATATTTT. The rearrangement links TRBV20-1 to TRBJ1-3, with D perhaps matching TRBD1 (5 bases). The CDR3 has 14 amino acids. Trimming pared 3 bases from V and 1 base from J, leaving 10 bases between. Germline V lookup: CDR1 DFQATT, CDR2 SNEGSKA (reference sequence).

The chain is built from TRBV29-1 and TRBJ1-3; 7 bases fit TRBD1. The germline gives CDR1 SQVTM, CDR2 ANQGSEA. This CDR3 contains 12 residues. The trim removed 7 bases at V and 4 bases at J, leaving 4 bases unmatched. The CDR3 nucleotides read TGCAGCGCCCGGACAGGAGGAAACACCATATATTTT. Translating gives CSARTGGNTIYF.

This clone appeared a few times. This rearrangement joins TRBV5-1 to TRBJ1-2; perhaps TRBD1 as D (5 bases). V lost 4 bases to trimming and J lost 8 bases, with 18 bases between them. The CDR3 spans 14 residues. Germline V CDR1 and CDR2: SGHRS, YFSETQ. Written as DNA, the CDR3 is TGCGCCAGCAGCATTGGCGGGAGGGGACGCGGCTACACCTTC. This translates into CASSIGGRGRGYTF.

The chain combines TRBV18 with TRBJ1-4; 11 positions match TRBD1. The CDR3 covers 15 residues. Germline assignment: CDR1 KGHSH and CDR2 LQKENI. V lost 3 bases and J lost 7; bases outside the gene matches: 4. CDR3 DNA: TGTGCCAGCTCACCGGACAGGGGGCGAGGTGAAAAACTGTTTTTT. The encoded protein is CASSPDRGRGEKLFF.

The chain carries TRBV6-5 and TRBJ1-4; 7 bases match TRBD1. This CDR3 spans 15 amino acids. In germline, CDR1 is MNHEY, CDR2 SVGAGI. The trim removed 0 bases at V and 6 bases at J, leaving 4 bases unmatched. The CDR3 nucleotides are TGTGCCAGCAGTTACTCCCGACAGGGACATGAAAAACTGTTTTTT. It specifies CASSYSRQGHEKLFF.

V is TRBV5-8 and J is TRBJ1-5; D gene uncertain. CDR3 length: 13 residues. V was cut by 4 bases and J by 9 bases, with 14 bases left in between. Germline V gene data show CDR1 as SGHTS and CDR2 as YDEGEE. The CDR3 DNA follows: TGTGCCAGCAGCCCAACTAGATGGCCGCCCCAGCATTTT. It yields the protein CASSPTRWPPQHF.

V gene TRBV2 combines with J gene TRBJ2-2, with TRBD1 identical over 7 bases. V was pared by 9 bases and J by 1 base, with 5 bases of the junction left unmatched. CDR3 length: 14 amino acids. The germline V gene encodes CDR1 SNHLY and CDR2 FYNNEI. CDR3 region: CASYRGLNTGELFF. The CDR3 coding sequence is TGTGCCAGTTACAGGGGTCTGAACACCGGGGAGCTGTTTTTT. Full variable domain (outside the CDR3, taken from reference TRBV2 and TRBJ2-2): EPEVTQTPSHQVTQMGQEVILRCVPISNHLYFYWYRQILGQKVEFLVSFYNNEISEKSEIFDDQFSVERPDGSNFTLKIRSTKLEDSAMYFCASYRGLNTGELFFGEGSRLTVL.

As to this clone: Just one base apart from a much larger clone, this may be a read error. The chain links TRBV7-9 to TRBJ1-2; D unclear. The CDR3 loop spans 10 amino acids. The germline CDR1 and CDR2 sequences are SEHNR and FQNEAQ (reference sequence). Trimming cost V 5 bases and J 4 bases, with 2 bases left between them. CDR3: CASSRYGYTF. Written as DNA, the CDR3 is TGTGCCAGCAGCCGCTATGGCTACACCTTC.

This chain joins TRBV3-1 (or the pseudogene TRBV3-2) and TRBJ1-2; no reliable D call. The CDR3 covers 15 residues. Germline CDR1 is LGHDT and CDR2 is YNNKEL (reference sequence). The V gene lost 1 base and the J gene lost 0 bases, with 9 bases spanning the gap. The CDR3 loop reads CASSQGHSANYGYTF. In DNA form, the CDR3 reads TGTGCCAGCAGCCAAGGACACTCAGCTAACTATGGCTACACCTTC.

The genes are TRBV30 and TRBJ2-3; TRBD1 agrees at 7 bases. The CDR3 sequence is 11 residues long. Per the germline V gene, CDR1 is GTSNPN and CDR2 is SVGIG (reference sequence). V lost 5 bases, J lost 4 bases, and 0 bases stayed unmatched. The CDR3 region is CAWGQADTQYF. The CDR3 DNA reads TGTGCCTGGGGACAGGCAGATACGCAGTATTTT.

The chain employs TRBV27 and TRBJ2-3; D might be TRBD1 (6 bases). The germline V and J ends were trimmed by 6 bases and 1 base, with 11 bases remaining between them. The length of the CDR3 is 14 residues. Germline V CDR1 and CDR2: MNHEY, SMNVEV (reference sequence). CDR3 region: CASRGNRGTDTQYF. In nucleotides, the CDR3 is TGTGCCAGCAGAGGAAACAGGGGCACAGATACGCAGTATTTT.

This chain joins TRBV13 and TRBJ2-2, with D possibly TRBD1 on 6 matching bases. The CDR3 has 16 residues. V was shortened by 1 base and J by 1 base, with 10 bases between the two germline ends. Germline V CDR1 and CDR2: PRHDT, FYEKMQ (reference sequence). CDR3 amino acids: CASSLEAGVNTGELFF. The CDR3 region has the DNA TGTGCCAGCAGCTTAGAGGCAGGGGTGAACACCGGGGAGCTGTTTTTT.

The chain carries TRBV4-2 and TRBJ1-6; TRBD1 is a possible D gene (5 bases). The V end lost 2 bases, the J end lost 10 bases, and 15 bases lay between the germline ends. This CDR3 contains 15 residues. Germline V CDR1 and CDR2: LGHNA, YNFKEQ. The CDR3 DNA is TGTGCCAGCAGCCAAAGCGACAGTACCTACTCACCCCTCCACTTT. Its translation: CASSQSDSTYSPLHF.

The gene calls are TRBV7-3 and TRBJ2-2, with TRBD2 identical over 12 bases. The ends lost 1 base at V and 7 bases at J; junction bases unmatched: 4. Germline V gene data show CDR1 as SGHTA and CDR2 as FQGTGA. The CDR3 covers 16 residues. CDR3 amino acids: CASSLKAGLAGGELFF. In DNA, the CDR3 is TGTGCCAGCAGCTTAAAAGCGGGACTAGCGGGCGGGGAGCTGTTTTTT.

The V gene is TRBV5-8, the J gene TRBJ1-5; D is uncertain. The ends were cut back, 3 bases at V and 4 bases at J, with 14 bases in the middle. The CDR3 sequence is 15 residues long. The germline gives CDR1 SGHTS, CDR2 YDEGEE. The CDR3 loop reads CASSWALLANQPQHF. The CDR3, as DNA: TGTGCCAGCAGCTGGGCCTTGCTGGCGAATCAGCCCCAGCATTTT. Variable domain in full (rest from reference TRBV5-8 and TRBJ1-5): EAGVTQSPTHLIKTRGQQATLRCSPISGHTSVYWYQQALGLGLQFLLWYDEGEERNRGNFPPRFSGRQFPNYSSELNVNALELEDSALYLCASSWALLANQPQHFGDGTRLSIL.

The chain carries TRBV23-1 and TRBJ1-2; D may be TRBD1 (6 bases). TRBV23-1 is an ORF, and what it does is uncertain. Trimming stripped 2 bases from V and 6 bases from J, with 13 bases between. This CDR3 is 14 amino acids long. The CDR3 is CASSQKQGINGYTF. The CDR3 bases are TGCGCCAGCAGTCAAAAACAGGGAATAAATGGCTACACCTTC.

This clone was counted between two and nine times. The chain uses TRBV13 and TRBJ1-1; the D is unclear. The CDR3 is made up of 15 amino acids. V was trimmed by 5 bases and J by 1 base, leaving 14 bases between them. Germline loops: CDR1 PRHDT, CDR2 FYEKMQ (reference sequence). CDR3 loop: CASSGRAGGNTEAFF. The CDR3 region has the DNA TGTGCCAGCAGCGGGAGGGCCGGAGGGAACACTGAAGCTTTCTTT.

The V and J genes are TRBV7-2 and TRBJ1-5; no clear D. The CDR3 loop spans 15 amino acids. Germline V CDR1 and CDR2: SGHTA, FQGNSA. V was trimmed by 1 base and J by 4 bases, leaving 11 bases between them. The CDR3 is CASSLVAGSNQPQHF. The CDR3 DNA sequence: TGTGCCAGCAGCTTAGTTGCAGGTAGTAATCAGCCCCAGCATTTT.

This rearrangement joins TRBV5-1 to TRBJ1-2; weak D call: TRBD1 (5 bases). Germline V lookup: CDR1 SGHRS, CDR2 YFSETQ. Between the trimmed V and J ends, which lost 2 bases and 7 bases, there was a span of 24 bases. CDR3 length: 17 residues. In DNA, the CDR3 is TGCGCCAGCAGCTTACCCGGGACTGGGAATGGCAATCCTGGCTACACCTTC. Translating gives CASSLPGTGNGNPGYTF.

This rearrangement joins TRBV18 to TRBJ1-2; 8 bases line up with TRBD1. The ends lost 5 bases at V and 3 bases at J; junction bases unmatched: 2. Germline V lookup: CDR1 KGHSH, CDR2 LQKENI. There are 13 residues in the CDR3. CDR3 residues: CASSSGQDYGYTF. CDR3 DNA: TGTGCCAGCTCATCGGGACAGGACTATGGCTACACCTTC. Filled out from reference TRBV18 and TRBJ1-2, the complete variable domain reads NAGVMQNPRHLVRRRGQEARLRCSPMKGHSHVYWYRQLPEEGLKFMVYLQKENIIDESGMPKERFSAEFPKEGPSILRIQQVVRGDSAAYFCASSSGQDYGYTFGSGTRLTVV.